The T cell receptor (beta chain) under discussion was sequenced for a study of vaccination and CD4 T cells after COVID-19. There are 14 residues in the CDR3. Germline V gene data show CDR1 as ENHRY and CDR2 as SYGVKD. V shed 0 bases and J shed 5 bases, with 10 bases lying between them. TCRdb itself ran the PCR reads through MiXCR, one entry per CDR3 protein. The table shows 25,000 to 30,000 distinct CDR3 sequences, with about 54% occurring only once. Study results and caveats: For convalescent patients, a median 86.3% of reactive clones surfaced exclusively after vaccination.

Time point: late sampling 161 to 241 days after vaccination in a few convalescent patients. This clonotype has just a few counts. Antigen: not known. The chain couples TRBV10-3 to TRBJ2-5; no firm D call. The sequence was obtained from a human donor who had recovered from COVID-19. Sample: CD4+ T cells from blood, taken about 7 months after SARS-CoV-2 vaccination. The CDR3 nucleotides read TGTGCCATCAGTGAGTCGATGAATTCGGAGACCCAGTACTTC. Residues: CAISESMNSETQYF.